The 21 T cell receptor beta chains in this list originate from one sample, sequenced in a study of human T cells and chemical hapten exposure. TCRdb analysed the RACE reads with MiXCR anew, one entry per CDR3 protein. This table holds about 89,000 distinct CDR3 sequences, about 11% found once. The time point denotes: patch test 2, 6 weeks after DPC sensitization. Specified treatment: therapeutic diphenylcyclopropenone sensitization with weekly scalp DPC. The sample consisted of whole blood, taken in connection with sensitization to the hapten diphenylcyclopropenone (DPC). These receptor sequences come from a man in his forties with alopecia areata. Some clones in this sample may be carry-over from other donors' samples.

This clonotype was counted a few times. The rearrangement joins TRBV18 to TRBJ1-1; TRBD1 matches 10 bases. CDR3 length equals 14 residues. Per the germline V gene, CDR1 is KGHSH and CDR2 is LQKENI. The V and J ends lost 2 bases and 7 bases, in that order; junction bases with no gene match: 4. Here the CDR3 DNA reads TGTGCCAGCTCACCAAGACAGGGGGCAGATGAAGCTTTCTTT. Its translation: CASSPRQGADEAFF.

This clonotype showed up just a few times. The chain joins TRBV5-6 to TRBJ1-5; D gene ambiguous. The V and J ends lost 4 bases and 2 bases respectively, with 10 bases between them. From germline, CDR1 is SGHDT and CDR2 YYEEEE. The CDR3 loop spans 14 amino acids. The CDR3, as DNA: TGTGCCAGCAGCCCGGGGTGGGGCAATCAGCCCCAGCATTTT. The encoded protein is CASSPGWGNQPQHF.

This clonotype was detected only a few times. V usage is TRBV29-1 and J usage is TRBJ1-1; D remains ambiguous. V was clipped by 3 bases and J by 6 bases, with 11 bases between them. The germline gives CDR1 SQVTM, CDR2 ANQGSEA. This CDR3 is built from 12 residues. CDR3 loop: CSVELPGPEAFF. The CDR3 nucleotides read TGCAGCGTTGAGCTCCCTGGGCCTGAAGCTTTCTTT.

This clonotype was observed at least ten times. The rearrangement joins TRBV4-3 to TRBJ2-3, with D uncertain. The CDR3 extends over 11 amino acids. V lost 0 bases and J lost 6, with 1 base in between. Germline loops: CDR1 LGHNA, CDR2 YSLEER. The CDR3 coding sequence is TGCGCCAGCAGCCAAGAGGATACGCAGTATTTT. Its translation: CASSQEDTQYF.

This clonotype has just a few counts. The rearrangement uses TRBV27 and TRBJ1-6; no clear D. The V and J ends lost 2 bases and 9 bases respectively, with 8 bases between them. CDR1 is MNHEY and CDR2 is SMNVEV in the germline V gene (reference sequence). This CDR3 spans 13 amino acids. CDR3 sequence reads: CASSLQDFSPLHF. The CDR3 region has the DNA TGTGCCAGCAGTTTACAGGACTTTTCACCCCTCCACTTT.

This clonotype was counted at least ten times. The chain joins TRBV19 to TRBJ1-5, with a weak D call TRBD1 (6 bases). Trimming stripped 6 bases from V and 2 bases from J, with 14 bases between. Germline assignment: CDR1 LNHDA and CDR2 SQIVND (reference sequence). The CDR3 covers 15 residues. CDR3 in amino acids: CASSINRDRNQPQHF. The CDR3 region has the DNA TGTGCCAGTAGCATTAACAGGGATCGCAATCAGCCCCAGCATTTT. Variable domain in full (rest from reference TRBV19 and TRBJ1-5): DGGITQSPKYLFRKEGQNVTLSCEQNLNHDAMYWYRQDPGQGLRLIYYSQIVNDFQKGDIAEGYSVSREKKESFPLTVTSAQKNPTAFYLCASSINRDRNQPQHFGDGTRLSIL.

This clonotype was seen more than once but under ten times. The rearrangement links TRBV7-2 to TRBJ1-1; no definite D call. Germline assignment: CDR1 SGHTA and CDR2 FQGNSA. The CDR3 totals 17 residues. Trimming removed 3 bases at V and 1 base at J, with 18 bases between. The CDR3 reads CASSFPVGDMGNTEAFF. Written as DNA, the CDR3 is TGTGCCAGCAGCTTTCCCGTTGGTGACATGGGGAACACTGAAGCTTTCTTT.

At least ten counts were recorded for this clonotype. The CDR3 here is CASSFLGLGYTF. The CDR3 DNA is TGTGCCAGCAGTTTTTTGGGCCTTGGCTACACCTTC. The chain employs TRBV12-3 or TRBV12-4 and TRBJ1-2; D uncertain. The CDR3 has 12 amino acids. Trimming cost V 3 bases and J 7 bases, with 9 bases left between them.

V and J are TRBV6-5 and TRBJ1-6, with D perhaps TRBD1 (6 bases). Per germline, CDR1 MNHEY and CDR2 SVGAGI. This CDR3 has 14 residues. V shed 5 bases and J shed 3 bases, with 8 bases lying between them. Here the CDR3 reads CASSRTVYNSPLHF. The CDR3 bases are TGTGCCAGCAGTAGGACAGTCTATAATTCACCCCTCCACTTT.

This sequence joins TRBV9 and TRBJ1-6; D is ambiguous. Germline lookup yields CDR1 SGDLS and CDR2 YYNGEE. CDR3 length: 16 residues. The V and J ends lost 0 bases and 0 bases respectively, with 7 bases between them. DNA for the CDR3: TGTGCCAGCAGCGTAGAGGCGGGCTCCTATAATTCACCCCTCCACTTT. Protein product: CASSVEAGSYNSPLHF.

V gene TRBV7-9 combines with J gene TRBJ2-1, with 14 bases aligning to TRBD2. CDR3 length: 16 amino acids. After removal of 5 bases from V and 8 bases from J, the junction contained 8 bases not matched to a gene. From germline, CDR1 is SEHNR and CDR2 FQNEAQ (reference sequence). This CDR3 reads CASSGPGLAGADEQFF. CDR3 bases: TGTGCCAGCAGCGGGCCGGGACTAGCGGGAGCAGATGAGCAGTTCTTC.

There are many counts of this clonotype. The rearrangement joins TRBV29-1 to TRBJ2-6, with D tentatively TRBD1 (6 bases). Germline V gene data show CDR1 as SQVTM and CDR2 as ANQGSEA. The CDR3 has 16 residues. V was shortened by 4 bases and J by 1 base, with 14 bases between the two germline ends. CDR3 nucleotides: TGCAGCGTTGCTGGGGGCGAGGGTTCTGGGGCCAACGTCCTGACTTTC. It is translated as CSVAGGEGSGANVLTF.

The rearrangement joins TRBV29-1 to TRBJ2-3; D is possibly TRBD1 or TRBD2 (5 bases each). CDR3 length: 13 amino acids. V was cut by 4 bases and J by 3 bases, with 11 bases left in between. CDR1 SQVTM and CDR2 ANQGSEA come from the germline V gene. The CDR3 DNA reads TGCAGCGTTGTATTTGGGGGAACAGATACGCAGTATTTT. It is translated as CSVVFGGTDTQYF.

The CDR3 reads CASSPELADRLDEQFF. In DNA, the CDR3 is TGCGCCAGCAGCCCGGAGTTAGCGGATAGACTGGATGAGCAGTTCTTC. The rearrangement joins TRBV5-1 to TRBJ2-1, with a tentative D call TRBD2 (6 bases). The CDR3 has 16 amino acids. Germline CDR1 SGHRS, CDR2 YFSETQ. The V gene lost 4 bases and the J gene lost 8 bases, with 22 bases spanning the gap.

This clonotype was observed many times. The CDR3 is CASSWGVGEQFF. Written as DNA, the CDR3 is TGTGCCAGCTCATGGGGTGTTGGTGAGCAGTTCTTC. V gene TRBV18 combines with J gene TRBJ2-1; D call uncertain. The CDR3 runs 12 residues. V lost 5 bases and J lost 9, with 11 bases in between. Per the germline V gene, CDR1 is KGHSH and CDR2 is LQKENI.

The gene calls are TRBV25-1 and TRBJ1-4; D unresolved. CDR1 MGHDK and CDR2 SYGVNS come from the germline V gene. The CDR3 is made up of 11 amino acids. Trimming shortened V by 7 bases and J by 14 bases, and 14 bases separated the two germline ends. CDR3: CASKAGLYLFF. CDR3 coding DNA: TGTGCCAGCAAGGCCGGGTTATATCTGTTTTTT.

This clonotype is medium-sized by share. J is TRBJ2-1 and V is TRBV29-1; D not resolved. V lost 7 bases to trimming and J lost 0 bases, with 13 bases between them. The CDR3 contains 14 residues. Germline loops: CDR1 SQVTM, CDR2 ANQGSEA. The CDR3 region has the DNA TGCAGCGGTATCCAACCTAACTCCTACAATGAGCAGTTCTTC. As protein: CSGIQPNSYNEQFF.

The rearrangement links TRBV10-3 to TRBJ2-7; 7 bases are a match to TRBD2. With V trimmed by 3 bases and J by 4 bases, 9 bases remained unmatched. The CDR3 is 15 amino acids. Germline V gene sequence: CDR1 ENHRY, CDR2 SYGVKD. The CDR3 DNA is TGTGCCATCAGTGATCCTTTAGCGGGCCGTTACGAGCAGTACTTC. Encoded protein: CAISDPLAGRYEQYF.

This chain uses TRBV14 with TRBJ1-2; 9 bases match TRBD1. V lost 2 bases to trimming and J lost 3 bases; unmatched junction nucleotides: 10. The CDR3 is 17 residues long. Germline V gene lookup returns CDR1 SGHDN and CDR2 FVKESK. CDR3 in amino acids: CASSQNHRGLADYGYTF. The CDR3 coding sequence is TGTGCCAGCAGCCAAAATCACAGGGGGCTTGCGGACTATGGCTACACCTTC.

This clonotype has ten or more counts. The gene calls are TRBV5-5 and TRBJ1-1; the match to TRBD1 covers 8 bases. Germline V gives CDR1 SGHKS, CDR2 YYEKEE (reference sequence). CDR3 length: 15 residues. V gave up 4 bases and J gave up 1 base; unmatched junction bases: 6. The CDR3 region is CASSVDRGPNTEAFF. In nucleotides, the CDR3 is TGTGCCAGCAGCGTAGACAGGGGACCGAACACTGAAGCTTTCTTT.

The table lists this clonotype with a few counts. The chain joins TRBV24-1 to TRBJ2-2; D call uncertain. CDR3 length equals 14 residues. V was cut by 7 bases and J by 6 bases, with 14 bases left in between. Per germline, CDR1 KGHDR and CDR2 SFDVKD. CDR3 in amino acids: CATRGPLGSGELFF. The CDR3, as DNA: TGTGCCACCAGGGGCCCCCTAGGGTCCGGGGAGCTGTTTTTT.